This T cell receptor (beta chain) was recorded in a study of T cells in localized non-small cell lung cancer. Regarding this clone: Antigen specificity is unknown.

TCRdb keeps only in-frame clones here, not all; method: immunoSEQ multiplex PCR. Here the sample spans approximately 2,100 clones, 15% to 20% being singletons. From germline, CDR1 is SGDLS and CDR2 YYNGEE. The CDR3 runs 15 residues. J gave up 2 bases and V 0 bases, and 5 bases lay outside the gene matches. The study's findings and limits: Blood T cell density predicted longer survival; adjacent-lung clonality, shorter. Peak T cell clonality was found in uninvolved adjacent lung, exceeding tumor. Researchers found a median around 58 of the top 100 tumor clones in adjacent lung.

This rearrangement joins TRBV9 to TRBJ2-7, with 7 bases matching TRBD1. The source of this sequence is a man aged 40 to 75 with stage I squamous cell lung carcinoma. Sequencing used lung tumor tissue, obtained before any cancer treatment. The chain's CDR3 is CASSVGDSITYEQYF. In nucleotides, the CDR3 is TGTGCCAGCAGCGTAGGGGACAGTATAACCTACGAGCAGTACTTC.